This T cell receptor (beta chain) was recovered during a study of T cell responses to AZD1222 COVID-19 vaccine. Study observations and caveats: Mapped onto spike, vaccine-associated CD4 TCRs spanned it and were dominant at 160-218 and 743-854. Clonal diversity was possibly underestimated, and white British individuals and females predominated among donors. Baseline seropositives among AZD1222 recipients totaled only five to seven. Regions left unmutated in variants are reportedly the target of nearly half of spike-specific TCRs.

TCRdb's copy holds only in-frame clones and misses some; the assay was immunoSEQ multiplex PCR. The sample holds 100,000 to 150,000 clones; about 92% are singletons and the top ten take about 4%. V lost 3 bases to trimming and J lost 1 base; unmatched junction nucleotides: 18. The CDR3 covers 22 residues. Per the germline V gene, CDR1 is KGHSH and CDR2 is LQKENI. A remark on this clone: The antigen is undetermined.

This sample comprised peripheral blood, obtained on day 0 of MenACWY control vaccination. This receptor was taken from an adult in good health. The chain links TRBV18 to TRBJ2-3; 14 nucleotides align to TRBD2. In DNA, the CDR3 is TGTGCCAGCTCACCCCGGGGTAAGGCTTGGACTAGCGGGGGGCCTGGCACAGATACGCAGTATTTT. Translating it yields CASSPRGKAWTSGGPGTDTQYF.